These 32 T cell receptor beta chains share one sample of origin, sequenced in a study of shared clonotypes between healthy human individuals. The data were produced by immunoSEQ multiplex PCR, yet TCRdb's version contains in-frame clones alone and is incomplete. The sample shows 1,400,000 or so clones, roughly 98.5% of them seen only once. The sample taken for sequencing was naive CD4+ T cells sorted from blood. Subset of the sample: CD45RA+ positively selected. These receptors were taken from a man aged 30 to 39 in good health.

The chain carries TRBV30 and TRBJ1-2; D not certain. V lost 8 bases and J lost 10, with 17 bases in between. Germline CDR1 GTSNPN, CDR2 SVGIG (reference sequence). The CDR3 runs 11 residues. As DNA, the CDR3 is TGTGCCCAATATATTCATCCCGACTACACCTTC. This translates into CAQYIHPDYTF.

This chain links TRBV29-1 with TRBJ1-2, with 10 bases identical to TRBD1. Germline loops: CDR1 SQVTM, CDR2 ANQGSEA. This CDR3 is 12 amino acids long. Unmatched junction bases numbered 6, after V lost 8 bases and J lost 6 bases. CDR3 sequence (DNA): TGCAGCTCTGTCGGGACAGGGGATGGCTACACCTTC. Translating gives CSSVGTGDGYTF.

This clone was detected only once. The same CDR3 can be traced to other DNA sequences in this sample. The chain employs TRBV5-1 and TRBJ1-2; D is unclear. Germline V lookup: CDR1 SGHRS, CDR2 YFSETQ. V was pared by 0 bases and J by 4 bases, with 7 bases between. The CDR3 is made up of 13 amino acids. The CDR3 loop is CASSLEVGYGYTF. CDR3 nucleotide sequence: TGCGCCAGCAGCTTGGAAGTTGGCTATGGCTACACCTTC.

This chain uses TRBV28 with TRBJ2-7, with D perhaps matching TRBD1 (6 bases). The germline V gene has CDR1 MDHEN and CDR2 SYDVKM. This CDR3 comprises 16 residues. V dropped 5 bases and J dropped 0 bases, with 17 bases sitting between them. The CDR3 sequence is CASSSTIRDISYEQYF. CDR3 in DNA: TGTGCCAGCAGTAGTACCATCCGGGACATCTCCTACGAGCAGTACTTC.

The chain carries TRBV10-3 and TRBJ1-1; 10 bases match TRBD1. Germline assignment: CDR1 ENHRY and CDR2 SYGVKD. The CDR3 loop spans 16 amino acids. Unmatched junction bases numbered 12, after V lost 7 bases and J lost 4 bases. CDR3: CAITATGGGIGTEAFF. In DNA, the CDR3 is TGTGCCATCACCGCGACAGGGGGCGGAATTGGCACTGAAGCTTTCTTT.

Notes on this clone: Other DNA sequences of this sample code for an identical CDR3. The V and J genes are TRBV18 and TRBJ2-3; D uncertain. The CDR3 consists of 12 residues. CDR1 is KGHSH and CDR2 is LQKENI in the germline V gene. V was trimmed by 0 bases and J by 4 bases, leaving 2 bases between them. The CDR3 sequence is CASSPPSDTQYF. CDR3 DNA: TGTGCCAGCTCACCACCGTCAGATACGCAGTATTTT.

The chain is built from TRBV7-9 and TRBJ2-7; 7 nucleotides agree with TRBD1. This CDR3 has 16 residues. The J segment lost 0 bases and the V segment lost 5 bases, leaving 10 bases of the junction unmatched. Germline V CDR1 and CDR2: SEHNR, FQNEAQ (reference sequence). CDR3 amino acids: CASSARPTGFSYEQYF. The CDR3 DNA is TGTGCCAGCAGCGCCCGTCCGACAGGGTTCTCCTACGAGCAGTACTTC.

The count of this clone is one. The chain links TRBV19 to TRBJ2-7; 9 positions match TRBD2. Germline loops: CDR1 LNHDA, CDR2 SQIVND (reference sequence). V lost 4 bases to trimming and J lost 2 bases; unmatched junction nucleotides: 9. CDR3 length: 16 residues. CDR3 protein: CASSTSRLAAPYEQYF. Written as DNA, the CDR3 is TGTGCCAGTAGTACCTCTCGACTAGCGGCTCCCTACGAGCAGTACTTC.

The J gene is TRBJ1-5, the V gene TRBV11-2; D is perhaps TRBD1 (6 bases). The CDR3 runs to 13 residues. Deletions cut 5 bases from V and 6 bases from J, with 11 bases between. CDR1 and CDR2 from the germline V gene are SGHAT and FQNNGV. The CDR3 is CASSQGFGQPQHF. The CDR3 nucleotides read TGTGCCAGCAGCCAGGGGTTTGGTCAGCCCCAGCATTTT.

The chain couples TRBV6-6 to TRBJ2-5, with no clear D. V was shortened by 5 bases and J by 5 bases, with 6 bases between the two germline ends. Germline CDR1 MNHNY, CDR2 SVGAGI (reference sequence). The CDR3 extends over 11 amino acids. The CDR3 here is CASSPMETQYF. CDR3 nucleotide sequence: TGTGCCAGCAGTCCCATGGAGACCCAGTACTTC.

The chain couples TRBV27 to TRBJ2-3; no clear D gene. V shed 2 bases and J shed 4 bases, with 19 bases lying between them. The length of the CDR3 is 17 residues. From germline, CDR1 is MNHEY and CDR2 SMNVEV (reference sequence). The chain's CDR3 is CASSLRSTERRSDTQYF. CDR3 sequence (DNA): TGTGCCAGCAGTTTACGATCTACAGAGAGGCGGTCAGATACGCAGTATTTT.

The CDR3: CASTRTGLYNEQFF. CDR3 DNA: TGTGCCAGCACCCGGACAGGGCTCTACAATGAGCAGTTCTTC. The rearrangement links TRBV7-2 to TRBJ2-1; 8 nucleotides align to TRBD1. Germline lookup yields CDR1 SGHTA and CDR2 FQGNSA. The V segment lost 7 bases and the J segment 3 bases; nucleotides outside the gene matches: 5. This CDR3 contains 14 residues.

This sequence joins TRBV11-1 and TRBJ2-7; 12 positions agree with TRBD2. The CDR3 runs 15 residues. Germline V lookup: CDR1 SGHAT, CDR2 FQDESV (reference sequence). J lost 6 bases, V lost 5 bases, and 8 bases had no gene match. As DNA, the CDR3 is TGTGCCAGCAGCCCTAGCGGGAGGGGCTTTCGCGAGCAGTACTTC. The encoded protein is CASSPSGRGFREQYF.

The J gene is TRBJ1-2, the V gene TRBV19, with D possibly matching TRBD1 (5 bases). The germline V and J ends were trimmed by 4 bases and 2 bases, with 5 bases remaining between them. This CDR3 region has 12 residues. Per the germline V gene, CDR1 is LNHDA and CDR2 is SQIVND (reference sequence). Here the CDR3 reads CASSNRNYGYTF. CDR3 DNA: TGTGCCAGTAGTAACAGGAACTATGGCTACACCTTC.

The chain is built from TRBV6-5 and TRBJ2-7, with D perhaps given as TRBD1 or TRBD2 (5 bases each). Germline V CDR1 and CDR2: MNHEY, SVGAGI. Trimming cost V 8 bases and J 0 bases, with 14 bases left between them. This CDR3 spans 14 amino acids. The CDR3 DNA sequence: TGTGCCAGCCGGAGGACACCAGTCTCCTACGAGCAGTACTTC. The encoded protein is CASRRTPVSYEQYF.

Remarks on this clone: Other DNA variants within this sample encode the same CDR3. The DNA for the CDR3 is TGCAGCGTTGGGGGGACCGGGGAGCTGTTTTTT. Residues: CSVGGTGELFF. The chain links TRBV29-1 to TRBJ2-2, with D perhaps assigned TRBD1 or TRBD2 (5 bases each). The CDR3 is 11 amino acids. The germline V and J ends were trimmed by 4 bases and 5 bases, with 5 bases remaining between them. Germline values: CDR1 SQVTM, CDR2 ANQGSEA.

This chain links TRBV5-1 with TRBJ2-2; TRBD2 agrees at 7 bases. Looked up from germline, CDR1 is SGHRS and CDR2 is YFSETQ. The CDR3 consists of 14 residues. Germline trimming cut 7 bases from V and 3 bases from J; bases unmatched to any gene: 6. The CDR3 DNA reads TGCGCCAGCGGTGGCGGGAGCTACACCGGGGAGCTGTTTTTT. Its protein is CASGGGSYTGELFF.

The chain combines TRBV7-9 with TRBJ2-7; 9 bases agree with TRBD2. Germline CDR1 SEHNR, CDR2 FQNEAQ (reference sequence). The V and J ends lost 6 bases and 3 bases, in that order; junction bases with no gene match: 9. The CDR3 sequence is 15 residues long. The CDR3 region has the DNA TGTGCCAGCAGGAGGAGCGGGAGGTTGTTCTACGAGCAGTACTTC. Residues: CASRRSGRLFYEQYF.

The CDR3 nucleotides are TGTGCCAGTAACCAGGGCCACCCAGATACGCAGTATTTT. Its protein is CASNQGHPDTQYF. V gene TRBV19 combines with J gene TRBJ2-3; D possibly corresponds to TRBD1 (5 bases). The CDR3 totals 13 residues. V was clipped by 7 bases and J by 4 bases, with 12 bases between them. Germline CDR1 LNHDA, CDR2 SQIVND (reference sequence).

The rearrangement uses TRBV9 and TRBJ2-5, with 8 bases fitting TRBD2. CDR1 is SGDLS, CDR2 YYNGEE, per germline. The junction had 6 bases not matched to a gene; V was cut back by 4 bases and J by 4 bases. The CDR3 is made up of 14 amino acids. CDR3: CASSKRESRETQYF. CDR3 in DNA: TGTGCCAGCAGCAAGCGGGAGTCGAGAGAGACCCAGTACTTC.

V and J are TRBV5-1 and TRBJ2-7; 7 positions agree with TRBD1. V dropped 0 bases and J dropped 3; count of bases not matched to a gene: 6. The CDR3 loop spans 15 amino acids. The germline gives CDR1 SGHRS, CDR2 YFSETQ. CDR3 protein: CASSLAGTVNYEQYF. The CDR3 nucleotides read TGCGCCAGCAGCTTGGCCGGGACAGTGAACTACGAGCAGTACTTC.

In this sample, this clone turned up once. The gene calls are TRBV27 and TRBJ2-3; 8 bases are shared with TRBD2. This CDR3 contains 15 residues. CDR1 MNHEY and CDR2 SMNVEV come from the germline V gene (reference sequence). Trimming removed 7 bases from V and 2 bases from J; junction bases left unmatched: 8. This CDR3 reads CASMVIAGTTDTQYF. Written as DNA, the CDR3 is TGTGCCAGCATGGTTATAGCGGGAACCACAGATACGCAGTATTTT.

The chain is built from TRBV7-9 and TRBJ1-4; D is perhaps TRBD1 (5 bases). The CDR3 contains 15 residues. Germline CDR1 and CDR2: SEHNR and FQNEAQ (reference sequence). V was pared by 2 bases and J by 7 bases, with 14 bases between. The CDR3 sequence is CASSLRQPFVEKLFF. The CDR3 DNA is TGTGCCAGCAGCTTACGACAGCCTTTTGTTGAAAAACTGTTTTTT. The full variable domain, rest sourced from reference TRBV7-9 and TRBJ1-4, is DTGVSQNPRHKITKRGQNVTFRCDPISEHNRLYWYRQTLGQGPEFLTYFQNEAQLEKSRLLSDRFSAERPKGSFSTLEIQRTEQGDSAMYLCASSLRQPFVEKLFFGSGTQLSVL.

The chain carries TRBV28 and TRBJ2-7; D is uncertain. V dropped 3 bases and J dropped 0 bases, with 6 bases sitting between them. The CDR3 consists of 13 residues. Germline V gene data show CDR1 as MDHEN and CDR2 as SYDVKM. The CDR3 sequence: CASSFWDSYEQYF. For the CDR3, the DNA is TGTGCCAGCAGTTTTTGGGACTCCTACGAGCAGTACTTC.

V and J are TRBV9 and TRBJ2-1, with D maybe TRBD1 (6 bases). Per germline, CDR1 SGDLS and CDR2 YYNGEE. V lost 4 bases and J lost 13, with 18 bases in between. The CDR3 spans 13 residues. The DNA for the CDR3 is TGTGCCAGCAGCCGGGTGGACAGTCCTAATCAGTTCTTC. Its protein product is CASSRVDSPNQFF.

The chain recombines TRBV11-2 with TRBJ2-7, with 7 bases lining up with TRBD2. V shed 1 base and J 3 bases; nucleotides not matched to a gene: 6. The CDR3 has 15 residues. Germline V gene lookup returns CDR1 SGHAT and CDR2 FQNNGV. The CDR3 region is CASSLAPGTIYEQYF. CDR3 sequence (DNA): TGTGCCAGCAGCTTAGCCCCCGGGACTATCTACGAGCAGTACTTC. The entire variable domain, with the rest obtained from reference TRBV11-2 and TRBJ2-7, is as follows: EAGVAQSPRYKIIEKRQSVAFWCNPISGHATLYWYQQILGQGPKLLIQFQNNGVVDDSQLPKDRFSAERLKGVDSTLKIQPAKLEDSAVYLCASSLAPGTIYEQYFGPGTRLTVT.

This sequence joins TRBV6-1 and TRBJ2-7, with 9 positions matching TRBD2. This CDR3 contains 14 residues. Per the germline V gene, CDR1 is MNHNS and CDR2 is SASEGT. Trimming cost V 7 bases and J 3 bases; bases outside gene matches: 7. The CDR3 is CASTRGGVGYEQYF. CDR3 nucleotide sequence: TGTGCCAGCACCCGCGGGGGGGTCGGCTACGAGCAGTACTTC.

The V gene is TRBV6-4, the J gene TRBJ2-1; D gene unclear. Germline lookup yields CDR1 MRHNA and CDR2 SNTAGT. The CDR3 spans 13 residues. V was pared by 2 bases and J by 8 bases, with 10 bases between. CDR3 sequence reads: CASSDVPIHEQFF. The CDR3 bases are TGTGCCAGCAGTGACGTTCCTATTCATGAGCAGTTCTTC.

The chain carries TRBV6-1 and TRBJ2-3; the match to TRBD2 covers 9 bases. Germline CDR1 MNHNS, CDR2 SASEGT. This CDR3 is 15 amino acids long. After removal of 5 bases from V and 3 bases from J, the junction contained 6 bases not matched to a gene. The CDR3 here is CASSRVAGVTDTQYF. In DNA, the CDR3 is TGTGCCAGCAGTAGGGTAGCGGGAGTAACAGATACGCAGTATTTT.

V is TRBV2 and J is TRBJ1-1; D uncertain. Germline values: CDR1 SNHLY, CDR2 FYNNEI. The V end was cut by 7 bases, the J end by 1 base, with 13 bases between. This CDR3 is 14 amino acids long. The CDR3 loop is CASTLWKENTEAFF. CDR3 nucleotide sequence: TGTGCCAGCACCCTTTGGAAGGAGAACACTGAAGCTTTCTTT.

The rearrangement joins TRBV2 to TRBJ1-1; D unclear. The CDR3 spans 14 residues. With 4 bases removed from V and 3 bases from J, the gap between germline ends came to 12 bases. Germline CDR1 is SNHLY and CDR2 is FYNNEI. As DNA, the CDR3 is TGTGCCAGCAGTGGATACGAAGGGTACACTGAAGCTTTCTTT. Protein product: CASSGYEGYTEAFF.

This chain connects TRBV2 to TRBJ2-6; 10 nucleotides agree with TRBD2. The CDR3 sequence is 18 residues long. Trimming removed 6 bases from V and 2 bases from J; junction bases left unmatched: 10. Germline V lookup: CDR1 SNHLY, CDR2 FYNNEI. CDR3 region: CASRGLAGVIPGANVLTF. In nucleotides, the CDR3 is TGTGCCAGCAGGGGGCTAGCGGGAGTAATCCCTGGGGCCAACGTCCTGACTTTC. Full variable domain (outside the CDR3, taken from reference TRBV2 and TRBJ2-6): EPEVTQTPSHQVTQMGQEVILRCVPISNHLYFYWYRQILGQKVEFLVSFYNNEISEKSEIFDDQFSVERPDGSNFTLKIRSTKLEDSAMYFCASRGLAGVIPGANVLTFGAGSRLTVL.